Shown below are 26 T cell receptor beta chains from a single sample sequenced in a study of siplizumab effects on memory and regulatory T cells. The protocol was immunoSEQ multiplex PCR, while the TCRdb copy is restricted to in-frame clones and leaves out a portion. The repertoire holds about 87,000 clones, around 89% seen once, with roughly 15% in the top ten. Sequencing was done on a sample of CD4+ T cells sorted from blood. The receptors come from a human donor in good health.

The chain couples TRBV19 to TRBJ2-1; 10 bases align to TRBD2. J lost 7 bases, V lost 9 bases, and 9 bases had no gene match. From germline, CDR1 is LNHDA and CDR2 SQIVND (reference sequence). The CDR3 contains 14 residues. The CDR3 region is CASNPSGSINEQFF. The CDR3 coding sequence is TGTGCCAGCAACCCTAGCGGGAGTATTAATGAGCAGTTCTTC.

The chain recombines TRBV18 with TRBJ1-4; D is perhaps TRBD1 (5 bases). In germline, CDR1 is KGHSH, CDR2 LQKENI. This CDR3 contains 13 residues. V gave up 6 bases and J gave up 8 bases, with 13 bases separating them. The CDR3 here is CASSPTEGEKLFF. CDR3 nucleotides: TGTGCCAGCTCCCCGACAGAAGGCGAAAAACTGTTTTTT.

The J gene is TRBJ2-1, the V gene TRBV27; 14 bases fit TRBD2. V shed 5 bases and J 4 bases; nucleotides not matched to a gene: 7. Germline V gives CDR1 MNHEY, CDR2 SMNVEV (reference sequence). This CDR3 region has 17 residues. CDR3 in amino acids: CASSPGTSGRLYNEQFF. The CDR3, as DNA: TGTGCCAGCAGTCCTGGGACTAGCGGGAGACTTTACAATGAGCAGTTCTTC.

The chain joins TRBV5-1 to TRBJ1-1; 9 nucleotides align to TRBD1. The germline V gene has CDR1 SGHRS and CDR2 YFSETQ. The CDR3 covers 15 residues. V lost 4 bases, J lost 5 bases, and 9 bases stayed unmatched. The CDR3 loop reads CASSLRTGAGTEAFF. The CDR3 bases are TGCGCCAGCAGCCTGAGGACAGGGGCTGGAACTGAAGCTTTCTTT.

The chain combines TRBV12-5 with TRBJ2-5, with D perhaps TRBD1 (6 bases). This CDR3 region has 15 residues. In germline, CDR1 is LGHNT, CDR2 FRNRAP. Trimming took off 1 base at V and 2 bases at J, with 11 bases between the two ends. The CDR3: CASGLGRDTQETQYF. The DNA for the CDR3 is TGTGCTAGTGGTTTGGGACGGGACACTCAAGAGACCCAGTACTTC.

The CDR3 nucleotides are TGTGCCAGCAGTGCAAAGCGAGGGGGTTTGAGCAATCAGCCCCAGCATTTT. It translates to CASSAKRGGLSNQPQHF. The chain recombines TRBV2 with TRBJ1-5, with a tentative D call TRBD1 (6 bases). Germline lookup yields CDR1 SNHLY and CDR2 FYNNEI. Trimming cost V 4 bases and J 1 base, with 17 bases left between them. This CDR3 comprises 17 residues. Together with reference TRBV2 and TRBJ1-5, the CDR3 gives the full variable domain: EPEVTQTPSHQVTQMGQEVILRCVPISNHLYFYWYRQILGQKVEFLVSFYNNEISEKSEIFDDQFSVERPDGSNFTLKIRSTKLEDSAMYFCASSAKRGGLSNQPQHFGDGTRLSIL.

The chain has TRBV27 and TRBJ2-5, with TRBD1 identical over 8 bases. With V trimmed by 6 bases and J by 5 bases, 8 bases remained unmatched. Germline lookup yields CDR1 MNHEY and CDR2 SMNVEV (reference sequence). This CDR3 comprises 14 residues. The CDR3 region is CASRPGQGGETQYF. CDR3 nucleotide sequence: TGTGCCAGCAGACCCGGACAGGGCGGCGAGACCCAGTACTTC.

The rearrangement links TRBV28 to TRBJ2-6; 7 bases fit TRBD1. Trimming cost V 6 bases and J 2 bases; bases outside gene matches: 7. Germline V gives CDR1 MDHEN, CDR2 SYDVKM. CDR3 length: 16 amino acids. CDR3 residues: CASRGDSQTGANVLTF. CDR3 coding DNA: TGTGCCAGCAGAGGGGACAGCCAGACTGGGGCCAACGTCCTGACTTTC.

CDR3 loop: CASSTLAGGRETQYF. In nucleotides, the CDR3 is TGTGCCAGCAGCACCCTAGCGGGAGGGCGGGAGACCCAGTACTTC. The chain is built from TRBV11-2 and TRBJ2-5; 12 bases are shared with TRBD2. CDR3 length: 15 amino acids. Trimming cost V 5 bases and J 5 bases; bases outside gene matches: 6. The germline V gene encodes CDR1 SGHAT and CDR2 FQNNGV.

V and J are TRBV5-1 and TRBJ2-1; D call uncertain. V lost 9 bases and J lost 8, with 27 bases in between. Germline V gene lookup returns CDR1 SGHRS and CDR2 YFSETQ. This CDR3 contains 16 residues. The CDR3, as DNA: TGCGCCATCGGGTCTTGTCGGCTTCTTCAGAAGGATGAGCAGTTCTTC. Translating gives CAIGSCRLLQKDEQFF.

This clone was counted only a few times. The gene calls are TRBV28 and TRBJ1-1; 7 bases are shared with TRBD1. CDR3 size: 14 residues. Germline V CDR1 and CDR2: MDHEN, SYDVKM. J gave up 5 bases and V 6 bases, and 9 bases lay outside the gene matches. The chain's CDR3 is CASSEVRDRTEAFF. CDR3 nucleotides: TGTGCCAGCAGCGAGGTGAGGGACAGAACTGAAGCTTTCTTT.

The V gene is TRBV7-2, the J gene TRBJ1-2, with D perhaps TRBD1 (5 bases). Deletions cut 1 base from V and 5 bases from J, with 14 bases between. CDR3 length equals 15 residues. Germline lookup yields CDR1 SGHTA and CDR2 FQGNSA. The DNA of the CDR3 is TGTGCCAGCAGCTTAGATTCGGGCGGGGGATATGGCTACACCTTC. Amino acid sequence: CASSLDSGGGYGYTF.

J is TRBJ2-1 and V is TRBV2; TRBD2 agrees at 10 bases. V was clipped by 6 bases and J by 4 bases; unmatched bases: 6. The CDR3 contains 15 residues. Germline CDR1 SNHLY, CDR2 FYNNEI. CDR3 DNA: TGTGCCAGCAGGGCTACTAGCGGGGAGTACAATGAGCAGTTCTTC. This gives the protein CASRATSGEYNEQFF.

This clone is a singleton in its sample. Here the CDR3 DNA reads TGTGCCAGTAGTATAGAGGTGAGGAGCGGGAGGACAGATACGCAGTATTTT. Protein product: CASSIEVRSGRTDTQYF. The V and J genes are TRBV19 and TRBJ2-3; 9 nucleotides align to TRBD2. The CDR3 runs to 17 residues. The V and J ends lost 0 bases and 3 bases, in that order; junction bases with no gene match: 7. Per germline, CDR1 LNHDA and CDR2 SQIVND (reference sequence). Filled out from reference TRBV19 and TRBJ2-3, the complete variable domain reads DGGITQSPKYLFRKEGQNVTLSCEQNLNHDAMYWYRQDPGQGLRLIYYSQIVNDFQKGDIAEGYSVSREKKESFPLTVTSAQKNPTAFYLCASSIEVRSGRTDTQYFGPGTRLTVL.

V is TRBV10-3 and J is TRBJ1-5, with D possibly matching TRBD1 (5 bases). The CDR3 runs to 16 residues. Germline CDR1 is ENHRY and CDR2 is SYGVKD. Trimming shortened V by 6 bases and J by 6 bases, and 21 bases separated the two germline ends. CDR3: CAISEGSPGRGQPQHF. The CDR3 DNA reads TGTGCCATCAGCGAGGGCTCCCCAGGGAGGGGTCAGCCCCAGCATTTT.

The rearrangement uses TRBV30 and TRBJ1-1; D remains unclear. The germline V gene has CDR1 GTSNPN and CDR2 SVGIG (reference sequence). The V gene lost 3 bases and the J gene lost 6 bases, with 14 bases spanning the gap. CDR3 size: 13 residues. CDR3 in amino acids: CAWSELSRSEAFF. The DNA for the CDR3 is TGTGCCTGGAGCGAACTCTCAAGATCTGAAGCTTTCTTT.

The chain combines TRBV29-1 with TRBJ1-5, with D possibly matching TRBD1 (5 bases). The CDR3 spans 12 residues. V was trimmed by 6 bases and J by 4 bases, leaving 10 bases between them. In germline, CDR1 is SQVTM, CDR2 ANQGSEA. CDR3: CSVSGTNQPQHF. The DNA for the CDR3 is TGCAGCGTATCGGGGACGAATCAGCCCCAGCATTTT.

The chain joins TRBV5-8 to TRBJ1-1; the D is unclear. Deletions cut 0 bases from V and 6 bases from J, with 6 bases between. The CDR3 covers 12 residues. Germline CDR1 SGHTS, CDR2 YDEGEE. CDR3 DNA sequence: TGTGCCAGCAGCTTGGACAGCGCTGAAGCTTTCTTT. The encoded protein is CASSLDSAEAFF. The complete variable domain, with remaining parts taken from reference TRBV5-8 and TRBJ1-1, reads EAGVTQSPTHLIKTRGQQATLRCSPISGHTSVYWYQQALGLGLQFLLWYDEGEERNRGNFPPRFSGRQFPNYSSELNVNALELEDSALYLCASSLDSAEAFFGQGTRLTVV.

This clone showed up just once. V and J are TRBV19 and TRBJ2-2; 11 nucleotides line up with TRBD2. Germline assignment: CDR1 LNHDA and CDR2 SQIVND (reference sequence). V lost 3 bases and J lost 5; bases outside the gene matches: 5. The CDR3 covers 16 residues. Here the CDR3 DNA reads TGTGCCAGTAGTATTCTAGCGGGAGGATGGACCGGGGAGCTGTTTTTT. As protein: CASSILAGGWTGELFF.

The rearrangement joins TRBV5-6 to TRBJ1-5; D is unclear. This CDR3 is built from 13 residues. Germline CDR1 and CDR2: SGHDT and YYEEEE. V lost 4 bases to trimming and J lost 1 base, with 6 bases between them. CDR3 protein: CASSRQSNQPQHF. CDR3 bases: TGTGCCAGCAGCCGACAAAGCAATCAGCCCCAGCATTTT.

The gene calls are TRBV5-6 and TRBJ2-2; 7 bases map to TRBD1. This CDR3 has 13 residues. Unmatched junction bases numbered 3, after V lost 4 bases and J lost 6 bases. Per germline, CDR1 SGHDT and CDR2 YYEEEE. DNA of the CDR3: TGTGCCAGCAGCAGCAGGGGGTCCGGGGAGCTGTTTTTT. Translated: CASSSRGSGELFF.

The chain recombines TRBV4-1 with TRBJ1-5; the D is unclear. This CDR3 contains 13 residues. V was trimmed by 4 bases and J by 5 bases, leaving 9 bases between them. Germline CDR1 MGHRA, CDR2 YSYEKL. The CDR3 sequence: CASSLGRDQPQHF. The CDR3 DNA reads TGCGCCAGCAGCCTAGGGAGGGATCAGCCCCAGCATTTT.

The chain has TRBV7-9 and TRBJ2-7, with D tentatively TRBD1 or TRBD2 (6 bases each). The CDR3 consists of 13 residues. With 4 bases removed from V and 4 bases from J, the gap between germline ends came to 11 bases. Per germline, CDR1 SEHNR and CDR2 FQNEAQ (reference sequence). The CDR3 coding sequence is TGTGCCAGCAGCTCCGAAGGGGGGTACGAGCAGTACTTC. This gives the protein CASSSEGGYEQYF.

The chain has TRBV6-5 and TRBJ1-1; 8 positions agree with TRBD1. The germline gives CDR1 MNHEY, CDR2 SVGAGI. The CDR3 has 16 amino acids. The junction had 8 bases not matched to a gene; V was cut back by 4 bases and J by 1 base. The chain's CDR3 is CASSFFAGGPNTEAFF. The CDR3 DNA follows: TGTGCCAGCAGTTTCTTCGCAGGGGGCCCGAACACTGAAGCTTTCTTT.

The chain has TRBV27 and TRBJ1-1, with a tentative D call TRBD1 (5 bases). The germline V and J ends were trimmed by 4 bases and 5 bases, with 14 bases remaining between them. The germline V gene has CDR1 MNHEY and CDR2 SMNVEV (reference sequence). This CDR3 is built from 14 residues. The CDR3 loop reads CASSWGTAVTEAFF. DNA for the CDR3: TGTGCCAGCAGTTGGGGGACCGCAGTAACTGAAGCTTTCTTT.

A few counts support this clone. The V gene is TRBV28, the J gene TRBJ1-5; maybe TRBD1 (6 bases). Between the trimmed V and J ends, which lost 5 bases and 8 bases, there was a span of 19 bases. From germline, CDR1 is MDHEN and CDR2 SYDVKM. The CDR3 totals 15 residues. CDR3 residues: CASSPRTVGQKPQHF. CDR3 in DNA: TGTGCCAGCAGTCCCCGGACAGTAGGGCAGAAGCCCCAGCATTTT.